This T cell receptor beta chain was retrieved from a study of T-cell reconstitution after alpha-beta-depleted transplantation in children (dated by TCRdb to the mid-2010s). Regarding the research as a whole: Using TCR repertoire profiling, the study quantitatively followed how T-cell immune reconstitution unfolded in children after TCRalphabeta/CD19-depleted allogeneic hematopoietic cell transplantation. General findings and caveats noted by the study authors: The frequencies of hyperexpanded clones fell over the following months, and after one year, T-cell counts and TCRbeta diversity were mostly attributed to newly produced T cells. In some patients, high TCRbeta diversity at day 60 was attributed to recipient T cells and intrathymic progenitors that had survived conditioning. Apparently early alphabetaT-cell count recovery about two months after transplant reportedly relied on only several hundred rapidly expanded clones derived from non-depleted graft cells.

This clonotype was seen repeatedly, ten times or more. Its antigen specificity is not known. No base quality information exists; no much larger clone differs at one position. The treatment or condition label corresponds to: allogeneic hematopoietic cell transplantation with graft depleted of TCRalphabeta T cells and CD19 B cells. The children who served as transplant recipients had been given grafts of TCRalphabeta/CD19-depleted allogeneic hematopoietic cells. The library relied on PCR. For sequencing, an Illumina HiSeq 2500 was employed. To normalize quantification of the TCRbeta repertoire, the TCR libraries were built with molecular barcoding that relied on unique molecular identifiers. Through fastp at Q25 and MiXCR, TCRdb rebuilt clones from the public reads, retaining in-frame beta chains. Rows merge per CDR3 protein into single entries with the most common DNA and genes. The sample table lists about 120,000 distinct CDR3 sequences, around a tenth of them with a count of one. The ten most abundant clones make up 30% to 35% of the sample.

The CDR3 runs 14 amino acids, cysteine and phenylalanine included. The DNA shown is the 42-base CDR3, in frame from base 1. Based on the germline V gene (reference sequence), the CDR1 and CDR2 sequences are DFQATT and SNEGSKA. V sheds 3 bases and J sheds 3 bases, leaving 9 bases between their ends. This receptor was identified in a boy aged 2 to 10 with acute lymphoblastic leukemia, due to receive a stem cell transplant. The source was PBMCs, collected before TCRalphabeta/CD19-depleted stem cell transplant. The sequence is built from TRBV20-1 and TRBJ1-6; TRBD1 is possibly the D segment (5 matching bases). The CDR3 amino acid sequence is: CSASTGYYNSPLHF. DNA sequence: TGCAGTGCTAGCACAGGTTACTATAATTCACCCCTCCACTTT.